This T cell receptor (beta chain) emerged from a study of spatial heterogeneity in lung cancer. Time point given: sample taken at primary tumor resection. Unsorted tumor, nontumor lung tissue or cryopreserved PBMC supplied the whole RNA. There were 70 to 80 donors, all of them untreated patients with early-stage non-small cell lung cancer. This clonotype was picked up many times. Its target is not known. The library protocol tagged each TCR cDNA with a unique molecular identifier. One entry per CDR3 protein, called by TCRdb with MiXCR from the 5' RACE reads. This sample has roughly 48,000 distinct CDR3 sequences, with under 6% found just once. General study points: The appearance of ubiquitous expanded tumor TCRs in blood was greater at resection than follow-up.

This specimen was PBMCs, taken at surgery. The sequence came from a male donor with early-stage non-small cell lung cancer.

CDR3 nucleotide sequence: TGTGCCAGTACCTTTTTAGGATCCCGTTTGGCTTTCTTT. It specifies CASTFLGSRLAFF. The rearrangement joins TRBV19 to TRBJ1-1; D unclear. This CDR3 is 13 amino acids long. Germline V gene data show CDR1 as LNHDA and CDR2 as SQIVND (reference sequence). Trimming shortened V by 7 bases and J by 11 bases, and 20 bases separated the two germline ends.